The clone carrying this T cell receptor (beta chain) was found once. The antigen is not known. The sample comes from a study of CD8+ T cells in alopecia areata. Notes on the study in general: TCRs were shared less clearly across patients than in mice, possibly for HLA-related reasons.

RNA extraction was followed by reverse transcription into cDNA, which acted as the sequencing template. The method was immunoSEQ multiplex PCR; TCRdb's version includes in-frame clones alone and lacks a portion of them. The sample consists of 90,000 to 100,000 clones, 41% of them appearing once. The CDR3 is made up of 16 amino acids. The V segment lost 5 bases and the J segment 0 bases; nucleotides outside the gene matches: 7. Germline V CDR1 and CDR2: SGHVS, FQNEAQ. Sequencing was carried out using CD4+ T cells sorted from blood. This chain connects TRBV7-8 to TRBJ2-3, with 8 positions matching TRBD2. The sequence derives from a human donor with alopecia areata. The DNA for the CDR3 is TGTGCCAGCAGCCAAAGACTAGCGATTAGCACAGATACGCAGTATTTT. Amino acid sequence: CASSQRLAISTDTQYF.